What follows are 2 T cell receptor beta chains derived from one specimen sequenced in a study of T-cell reconstitution after alpha-beta-depleted transplantation in children. Unique molecular identifiers were used in preparing the TCRbeta library. Each CDR3 protein gets one entry after TCRdb re-called the PCR reads with MiXCR. This sample yields 90,000 to 95,000 distinct CDR3 sequences, of which 10% to 15% are seen a single time; over 11% belongs to the top ten. This specimen consisted of PBMCs from the stem cell graft donor, obtained from the stem cell graft. These receptors were taken from a human donor who donated a stem cell graft to a child with inherited bone marrow failure.

This clonotype has a count of ten or more. V is TRBV7-2 and J is TRBJ2-7; TRBD2 matches at 12 bases. V lost 4 bases and J lost 3; bases outside the gene matches: 4. Germline CDR1 SGHTA, CDR2 FQGNSA. The CDR3 length is 15 residues. The CDR3 coding sequence is TGTGCCAGCAGCTCCGGACTAGCGGGGCGCTACGAGCAGTACTTC. Amino acid sequence: CASSSGLAGRYEQYF.

This clonotype was seen only a few times. This chain links TRBV18 with TRBJ2-7, with TRBD2 as a possible D gene (6 bases). Trimming took off 2 bases at V and 1 base at J, with 12 bases between the two ends. CDR3 length equals 15 residues. The germline gives CDR1 KGHSH, CDR2 LQKENI. This CDR3 reads CASSPGGARSYEQYF. CDR3 in DNA: TGTGCCAGCTCACCAGGAGGGGCCCGGTCCTACGAGCAGTACTTC.